This passage covers 20 T cell receptor beta chains from one sample sequenced in a study of beta chain features in type 1 diabetes. Every bit of the isolated RNA underwent reverse transcription, so sequencing read expressed TCRB transcripts. The data were produced by immunoSEQ multiplex PCR, yet TCRdb's version contains in-frame clones alone and is incomplete. This sample has more than 300,000 clones, with less than 9.5% found just once. Specimen: central memory CD4+ T cells from blood. The receptors stem from a woman under 30 in good health.

The genes are TRBV5-1 and TRBJ2-5, with D perhaps matching TRBD1 (5 bases). CDR1 SGHRS and CDR2 YFSETQ come from the germline V gene. V lost 3 bases and J 2 bases, leaving 11 bases between the germline ends. The CDR3 extends over 14 amino acids. The CDR3 region is CASSWGEPQETQYF. The CDR3 region has the DNA TGCGCCAGCAGCTGGGGCGAGCCGCAAGAGACCCAGTACTTC.

This clone was recorded a few times. A much bigger clone sits one base away, suggesting this may be a read error. CDR3 bases: TGTGCCAGCACCTTGAACACTGAAGCTTTCTTT. It specifies CASTLNTEAFF. The chain is built from TRBV7-9 and TRBJ1-1; D remains unclear. The CDR3 is made up of 11 amino acids. Deletions cut 7 bases from V and 0 bases from J, with 3 bases between. CDR1 is SEHNR and CDR2 is FQNEAQ in the germline V gene (reference sequence).

This clone was detected ten times or more. The gene calls are TRBV25-1 and TRBJ2-7; the D gene could be TRBD1 or TRBD2 (5 bases each). Trimming removed 3 bases at V and 2 bases at J, with 8 bases between. This CDR3 comprises 13 residues. CDR1 is MGHDK, CDR2 SYGVNS, per germline. In DNA form, the CDR3 reads TGTGCCAGCAGTGAGAGGGGCCCCTACGAGCAGTACTTC. Translated, it gives CASSERGPYEQYF.

In its sample, this clone was seen a few times. The chain is built from TRBV7-3 and TRBJ2-3; the match to TRBD1 covers 7 bases. Per the germline V gene, CDR1 is SGHTA and CDR2 is FQGTGA. The CDR3 has 14 amino acids. V lost 8 bases and J lost 4; bases outside the gene matches: 9. The CDR3, as DNA: TGTGCCAGCTCCAAAAACAGGGGCTCAGATACGCAGTATTTT. Its protein is CASSKNRGSDTQYF.

V usage is TRBV5-4 and J usage is TRBJ2-5; 7 positions agree with TRBD1. Trimming cost V 1 base and J 3 bases; bases outside gene matches: 6. Germline loops: CDR1 SGHNT, CDR2 YYREEE (reference sequence). The CDR3 totals 15 residues. CDR3 sequence (DNA): TGTGCCAGCAGCTTGTCCCCGACAGGGAAAGAGACCCAGTACTTC. It yields the protein CASSLSPTGKETQYF.

The chain couples TRBV4-3 to TRBJ2-2; 13 bases agree with TRBD2. Per germline, CDR1 LGHNA and CDR2 YSLEER. The trim removed 2 bases at V and 6 bases at J, leaving 3 bases unmatched. The CDR3 is 16 residues long. This chain's CDR3 is CASSQILAGGSGELFF. The DNA of the CDR3 is TGCGCCAGCAGCCAAATACTAGCGGGAGGGTCCGGGGAGCTGTTTTTT.

The genes are TRBV28 and TRBJ2-1; D is unclear. Germline CDR1 reads MDHEN; CDR2 reads SYDVKM. CDR3 length: 14 amino acids. V was trimmed by 7 bases and J by 1 base, leaving 11 bases between them. Here the CDR3 DNA reads TGTGCCAGCACCATTGACGGTTCCTACAATGAGCAGTTCTTC. It specifies CASTIDGSYNEQFF.

Only a few counts were recorded for this clone. The chain employs TRBV15 and TRBJ2-7; TRBD2 is a possible D gene (5 bases). This CDR3 has 15 residues. Looked up from germline, CDR1 is LNHNV and CDR2 is YYDKDF (reference sequence). V dropped 0 bases and J dropped 5 bases, with 14 bases sitting between them. The CDR3 DNA follows: TGTGCCACCAGCAGAGATCGGACGGGATTCCACGAGCAGTACTTC. It encodes CATSRDRTGFHEQYF. The variable domain in full, completed from reference TRBV15 and TRBJ2-7, reads DAMVIQNPRYQVTQFGKPVTLSCSQTLNHNVMYWYQQKSSQAPKLLFHYYDKDFNNEADTPDNFQSRRPNTSFCFLDIRSPGLGDTAMYLCATSRDRTGFHEQYFGPGTRLTVT.

This chain joins TRBV5-1 and TRBJ2-7; tentatively, D is TRBD2 (5 bases). Germline assignment: CDR1 SGHRS and CDR2 YFSETQ. This CDR3 has 15 residues. V was shortened by 5 bases and J by 0 bases, with 15 bases between the two germline ends. Written as DNA, the CDR3 is TGCGCCAGCAGTCACGAGGGAAGGAGCTCCTACGAGCAGTACTTC. It is translated as CASSHEGRSSYEQYF.

The rearrangement uses TRBV7-3 and TRBJ1-1, with D possibly matching TRBD1 (5 bases). This CDR3 is built from 13 residues. Germline loops: CDR1 SGHTA, CDR2 FQGTGA. V was pared by 2 bases and J by 7 bases, with 11 bases between. The CDR3 spells CASSLRRENEAFF. Here the CDR3 DNA reads TGTGCCAGCAGCTTACGCAGGGAAAATGAAGCTTTCTTT.

This clone was detected a few times. The chain joins TRBV5-6 to TRBJ1-1, with unresolved D. The CDR3 contains 16 residues. Germline V CDR1 and CDR2: SGHDT, YYEEEE. Between the trimmed V and J ends, which lost 4 bases and 0 bases, there was a span of 16 bases. CDR3 protein: CASSPGFWALNTEAFF. As DNA, the CDR3 is TGTGCCAGCAGCCCCGGTTTCTGGGCCTTGAACACTGAAGCTTTCTTT.

Only a few counts were recorded for this clone. The genes are TRBV6-6 and TRBJ2-3; 14 bases line up with TRBD2. The CDR3 totals 16 residues. The germline CDR1 and CDR2 sequences are MNHNY and SVGAGI (reference sequence). V shed 6 bases, J shed 6 bases, and the junction held 8 bases outside the gene matches. The CDR3 region is CASSRGLAGGLDTQYF. CDR3 nucleotides: TGTGCCAGCAGCCGAGGACTAGCGGGAGGTTTGGATACGCAGTATTTT.

The V call is TRBV7-2, the J call TRBJ2-1, with 7 bases aligning to TRBD2. The CDR3 length is 14 residues. CDR1 is SGHTA, CDR2 FQGNSA, per germline. V dropped 4 bases and J dropped 5; count of bases not matched to a gene: 5. In nucleotides, the CDR3 is TGTGCCAGCAGCTCGTGGACTAGTAACAATGAGCAGTTCTTC. It is translated as CASSSWTSNNEQFF. Supplemented by reference TRBV7-2 and TRBJ2-1, the full variable domain reads GAGVSQSPSNKVTEKGKDVELRCDPISGHTALYWYRQSLGQGLEFLIYFQGNSAPDKSGLPSDRFSAERTGGSVSTLTIQRTQQEDSAVYLCASSSWTSNNEQFFGPGTRLTVL.

This clone was seen more than once but under ten times. The chain joins TRBV6-5 to TRBJ2-2; D is uncertain. Germline V gene sequence: CDR1 MNHEY, CDR2 SVGAGI. V was pared by 8 bases and J by 3 bases, with 10 bases between. The CDR3 length is 13 residues. As DNA, the CDR3 is TGTGCCAGCGGGCGTTCGGACACCGGGGAGCTGTTTTTT. It is translated as CASGRSDTGELFF.

This clone was counted only a few times. The chain links TRBV19 to TRBJ2-5; no reliable D call. There are 13 residues in the CDR3. Germline V gene sequence: CDR1 LNHDA, CDR2 SQIVND (reference sequence). The V gene lost 6 bases and the J gene lost 5 bases, with 13 bases spanning the gap. CDR3 residues: CASSVGLVETQYF. CDR3 sequence (DNA): TGTGCCAGTAGCGTAGGGCTGGTGGAGACCCAGTACTTC.

The V call is TRBV5-6, the J call TRBJ2-3; 11 bases align to TRBD2. Germline trimming cut 1 base from V and 4 bases from J; bases unmatched to any gene: 14. CDR1 is SGHDT, CDR2 YYEEEE, per germline. This CDR3 is 19 amino acids long. The CDR3 loop reads CASSLYMASGRIQPDTQYF. The CDR3, as DNA: TGTGCCAGCAGCTTGTATATGGCTAGCGGGAGGATTCAGCCAGATACGCAGTATTTT. Complete variable domain (other parts from reference TRBV5-6 and TRBJ2-3): DAGVTQSPTHLIKTRGQQVTLRCSPKSGHDTVSWYQQALGQGPQFIFQYYEEEERQRGNFPDRFSGHQFPNYSSELNVNALLLGDSALYLCASSLYMASGRIQPDTQYFGPGTRLTVL.

This clone was recorded a few times. The V call is TRBV7-2, the J call TRBJ1-2; 8 positions match TRBD1. This CDR3 contains 14 residues. Germline trimming cut 4 bases from V and 3 bases from J; bases unmatched to any gene: 4. Per the germline V gene, CDR1 is SGHTA and CDR2 is FQGNSA. The DNA for the CDR3 is TGTGCCAGCAGCTCTTCAGGGGGCTACTATGGCTACACCTTC. It encodes CASSSSGGYYGYTF. The variable domain in full, with the rest retrieved from reference TRBV7-2 and TRBJ1-2, is GAGVSQSPSNKVTEKGKDVELRCDPISGHTALYWYRQSLGQGLEFLIYFQGNSAPDKSGLPSDRFSAERTGGSVSTLTIQRTQQEDSAVYLCASSSSGGYYGYTFGSGTRLTVV.

Only a few counts were recorded for this clone. The chain employs TRBV7-8 and TRBJ1-1; D not certain. Between the trimmed V and J ends, which lost 5 bases and 3 bases, there was a span of 7 bases. The CDR3 extends over 12 amino acids. Germline CDR1 reads SGHVS; CDR2 reads FQNEAQ. The DNA for the CDR3 is TGTGCCAGCAGCCTTCGTTACACTGAAGCTTTCTTT. Translation: CASSLRYTEAFF.

This clone was observed many times. V usage is TRBV13 and J usage is TRBJ2-2; 7 bases align to TRBD1. Trimming at V came to 5 bases and at J to 4 bases, leaving 10 bases not matched to a gene. Germline CDR1 and CDR2: PRHDT and FYEKMQ (reference sequence). The length of the CDR3 is 16 residues. This CDR3 is CASSVRQGRGTGELFF. CDR3 in DNA: TGTGCCAGCAGCGTGAGACAGGGACGGGGCACCGGGGAGCTGTTTTTT.

DNA of the CDR3: TGTGCCAGCAGTTTGCGACGAGCGGAGCTGTTTTTT. Protein: CASSLRRAELFF. The V gene is TRBV28, the J gene TRBJ2-2; D gene unclear. Between the trimmed V and J ends, which lost 3 bases and 10 bases, there was a span of 9 bases. The CDR3 is made up of 12 amino acids. The germline V gene encodes CDR1 MDHEN and CDR2 SYDVKM.